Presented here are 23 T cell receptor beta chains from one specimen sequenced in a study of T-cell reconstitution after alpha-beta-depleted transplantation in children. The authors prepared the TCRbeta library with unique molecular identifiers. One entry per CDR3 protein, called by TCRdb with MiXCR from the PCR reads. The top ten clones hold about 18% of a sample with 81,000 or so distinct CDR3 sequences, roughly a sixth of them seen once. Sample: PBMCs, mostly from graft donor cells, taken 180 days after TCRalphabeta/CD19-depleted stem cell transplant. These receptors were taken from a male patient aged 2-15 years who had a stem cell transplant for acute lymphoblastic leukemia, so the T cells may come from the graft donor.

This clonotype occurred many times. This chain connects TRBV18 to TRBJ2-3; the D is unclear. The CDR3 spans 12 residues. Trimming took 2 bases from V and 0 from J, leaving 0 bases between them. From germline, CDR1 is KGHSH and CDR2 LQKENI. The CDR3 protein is CASSPSTDTQYF. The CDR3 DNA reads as TGTGCCAGCTCACCAAGCACAGATACGCAGTATTTT.

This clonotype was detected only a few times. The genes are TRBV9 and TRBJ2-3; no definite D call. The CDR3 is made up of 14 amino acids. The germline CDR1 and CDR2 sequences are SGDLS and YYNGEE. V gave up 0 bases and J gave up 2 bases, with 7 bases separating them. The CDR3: CASSVGADTDTQYF. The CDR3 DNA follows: TGTGCCAGCAGCGTAGGGGCAGACACAGATACGCAGTATTTT.

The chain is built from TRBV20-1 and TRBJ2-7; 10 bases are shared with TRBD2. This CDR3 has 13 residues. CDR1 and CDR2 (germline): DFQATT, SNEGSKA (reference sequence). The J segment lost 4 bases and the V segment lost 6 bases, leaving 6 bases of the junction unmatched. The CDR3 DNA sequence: TGCAGTGCGCCCGGGACTAGCGTATACGAGCAGTACTTC. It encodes CSAPGTSVYEQYF.

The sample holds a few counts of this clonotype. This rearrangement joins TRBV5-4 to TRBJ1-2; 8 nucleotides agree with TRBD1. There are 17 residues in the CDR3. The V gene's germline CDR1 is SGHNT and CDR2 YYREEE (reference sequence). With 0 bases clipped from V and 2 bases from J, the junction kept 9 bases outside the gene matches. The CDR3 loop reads CASSLGIPHRGNYGYTF. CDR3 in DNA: TGTGCCAGCAGCTTGGGGATCCCCCACAGGGGGAACTATGGCTACACCTTC.

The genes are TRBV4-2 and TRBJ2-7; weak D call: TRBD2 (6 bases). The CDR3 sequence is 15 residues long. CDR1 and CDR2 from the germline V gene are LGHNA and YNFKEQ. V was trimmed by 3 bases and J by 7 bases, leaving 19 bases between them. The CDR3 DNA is TGTGCCAGCAGCCACAGAAACAAAGGGGCGGGGGAGCAGTACTTC. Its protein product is CASSHRNKGAGEQYF.

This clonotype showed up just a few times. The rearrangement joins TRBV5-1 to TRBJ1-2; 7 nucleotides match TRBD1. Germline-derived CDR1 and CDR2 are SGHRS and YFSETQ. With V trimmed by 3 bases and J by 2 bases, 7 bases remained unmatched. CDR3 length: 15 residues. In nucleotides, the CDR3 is TGCGCCAGCAGCTCGTTACCGGGACAGAACTATGGCTACACCTTC. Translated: CASSSLPGQNYGYTF.

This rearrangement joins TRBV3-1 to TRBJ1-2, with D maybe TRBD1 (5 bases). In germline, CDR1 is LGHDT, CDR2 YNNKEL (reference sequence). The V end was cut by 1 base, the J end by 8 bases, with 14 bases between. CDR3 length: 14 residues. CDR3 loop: CASSQGRGISGYTF. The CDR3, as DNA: TGTGCCAGCAGCCAAGGACGGGGGATTTCGGGCTACACCTTC.

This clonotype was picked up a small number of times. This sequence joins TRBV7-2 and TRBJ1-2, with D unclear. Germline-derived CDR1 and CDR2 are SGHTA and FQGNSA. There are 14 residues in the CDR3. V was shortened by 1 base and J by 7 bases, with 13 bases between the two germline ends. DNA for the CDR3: TGTGCCAGCAGCTTAGGGATAGGGCGGGGTGGCTACACCTTC. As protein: CASSLGIGRGGYTF. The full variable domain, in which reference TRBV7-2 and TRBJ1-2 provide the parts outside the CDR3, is GAGVSQSPSNKVTEKGKDVELRCDPISGHTALYWYRQSLGQGLEFLIYFQGNSAPDKSGLPSDRFSAERTGGSVSTLTIQRTQQEDSAVYLCASSLGIGRGGYTFGSGTRLTVV.

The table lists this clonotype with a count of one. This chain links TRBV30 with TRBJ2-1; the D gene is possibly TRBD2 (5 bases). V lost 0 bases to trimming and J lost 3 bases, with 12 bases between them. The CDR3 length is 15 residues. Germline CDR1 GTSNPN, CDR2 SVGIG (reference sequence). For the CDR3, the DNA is TGTGCCTGGAGTGTACTATCACTAGACTACAATGAGCAGTTCTTC. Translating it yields CAWSVLSLDYNEQFF.

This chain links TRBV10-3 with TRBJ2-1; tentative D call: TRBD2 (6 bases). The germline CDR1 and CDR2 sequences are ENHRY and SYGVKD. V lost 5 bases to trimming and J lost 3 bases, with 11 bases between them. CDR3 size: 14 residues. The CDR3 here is CAISLRGDYNEQFF. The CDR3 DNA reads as TGTGCCATCAGTCTGCGGGGAGACTACAATGAGCAGTTCTTC.

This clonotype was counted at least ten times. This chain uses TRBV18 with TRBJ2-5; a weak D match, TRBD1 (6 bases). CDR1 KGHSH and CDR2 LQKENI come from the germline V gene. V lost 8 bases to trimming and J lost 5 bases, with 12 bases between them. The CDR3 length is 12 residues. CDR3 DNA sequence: TGTGCCAGCAGCCCCCAGGGGGAGACCCAGTACTTC. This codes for CASSPQGETQYF.

DNA of the CDR3: TGTGCCAGCAGCTTAGGGATGGCTAGCGGGGGGTTCACAGATACGCAGTATTTT. Residues: CASSLGMASGGFTDTQYF. The chain uses TRBV11-2 and TRBJ2-3; 11 nucleotides match TRBD2. There are 18 residues in the CDR3. CDR1 and CDR2 (germline): SGHAT, FQNNGV. Trimming took 1 base from V and 2 from J; bases not matched to a gene: 8.

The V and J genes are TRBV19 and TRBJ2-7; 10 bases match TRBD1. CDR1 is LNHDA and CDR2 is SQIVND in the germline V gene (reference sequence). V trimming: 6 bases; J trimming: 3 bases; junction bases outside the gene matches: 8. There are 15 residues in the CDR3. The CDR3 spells CASRAPGQGSYEQYF. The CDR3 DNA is TGTGCCAGTAGAGCTCCGGGACAGGGGAGCTACGAGCAGTACTTC.

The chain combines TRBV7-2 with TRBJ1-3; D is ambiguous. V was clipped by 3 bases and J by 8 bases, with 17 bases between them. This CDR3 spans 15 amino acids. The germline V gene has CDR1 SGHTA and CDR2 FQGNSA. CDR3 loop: CASSFDRQGIDTIYF. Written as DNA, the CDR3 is TGTGCCAGCAGCTTCGACCGACAAGGGATCGACACCATATATTTT.

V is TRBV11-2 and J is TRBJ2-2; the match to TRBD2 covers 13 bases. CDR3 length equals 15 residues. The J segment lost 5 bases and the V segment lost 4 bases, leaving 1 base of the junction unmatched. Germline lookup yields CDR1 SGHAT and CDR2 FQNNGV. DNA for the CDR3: TGTGCCAGCAGCTCGGGACTAGCGGGAACCGGGGAGCTGTTTTTT. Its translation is CASSSGLAGTGELFF.

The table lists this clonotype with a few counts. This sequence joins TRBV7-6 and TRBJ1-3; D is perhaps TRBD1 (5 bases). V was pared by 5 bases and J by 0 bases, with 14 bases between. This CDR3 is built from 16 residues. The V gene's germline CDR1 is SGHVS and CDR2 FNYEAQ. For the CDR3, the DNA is TGTGCCAGCAGCCTCGGGACTGCTCTCTCTGGAAACACCATATATTTT. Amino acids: CASSLGTALSGNTIYF.

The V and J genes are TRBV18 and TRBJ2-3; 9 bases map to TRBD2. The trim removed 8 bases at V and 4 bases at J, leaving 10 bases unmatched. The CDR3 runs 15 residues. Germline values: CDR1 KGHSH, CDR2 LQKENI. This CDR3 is CASQPLAGGPDTQYF. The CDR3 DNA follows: TGTGCCAGCCAACCTTTGGCGGGGGGGCCAGATACGCAGTATTTT. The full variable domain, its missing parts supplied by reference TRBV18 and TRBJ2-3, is NAGVMQNPRHLVRRRGQEARLRCSPMKGHSHVYWYRQLPEEGLKFMVYLQKENIIDESGMPKERFSAEFPKEGPSILRIQQVVRGDSAAYFCASQPLAGGPDTQYFGPGTRLTVL.

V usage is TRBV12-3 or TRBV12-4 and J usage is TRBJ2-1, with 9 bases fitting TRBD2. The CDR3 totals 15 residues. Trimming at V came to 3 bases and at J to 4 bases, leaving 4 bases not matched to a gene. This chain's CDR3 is CASSLGAGGYNEQFF. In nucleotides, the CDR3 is TGTGCCAGCAGTTTGGGAGCGGGGGGATACAATGAGCAGTTCTTC.

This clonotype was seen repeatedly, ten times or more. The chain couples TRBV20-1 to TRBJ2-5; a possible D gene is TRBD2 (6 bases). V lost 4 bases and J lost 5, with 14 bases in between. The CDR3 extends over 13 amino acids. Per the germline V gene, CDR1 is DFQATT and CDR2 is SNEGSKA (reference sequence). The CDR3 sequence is CSATAPGAETQYF. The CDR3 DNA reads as TGCAGTGCTACGGCCCCGGGAGCGGAGACCCAGTACTTC.

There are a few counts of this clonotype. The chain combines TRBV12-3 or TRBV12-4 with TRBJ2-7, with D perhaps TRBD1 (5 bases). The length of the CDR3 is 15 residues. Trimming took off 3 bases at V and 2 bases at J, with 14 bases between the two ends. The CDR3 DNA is TGTGCCAGCAGTTTTTCAGGGCCCTTCACCTACGAGCAGTACTTC. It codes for CASSFSGPFTYEQYF.

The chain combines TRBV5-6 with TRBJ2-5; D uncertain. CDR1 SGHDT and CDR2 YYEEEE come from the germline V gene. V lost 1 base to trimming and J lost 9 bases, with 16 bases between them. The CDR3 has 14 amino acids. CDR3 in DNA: TGTGCCAGCAGCTTGTCGAGACGACCAAGAGCCCAGTACTTC. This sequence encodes CASSLSRRPRAQYF.

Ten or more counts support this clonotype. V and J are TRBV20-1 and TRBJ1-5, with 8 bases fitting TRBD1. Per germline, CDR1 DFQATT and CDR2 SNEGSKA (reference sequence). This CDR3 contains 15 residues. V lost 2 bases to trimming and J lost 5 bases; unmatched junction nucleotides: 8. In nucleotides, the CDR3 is TGCAGTGCTAGACTGTCGGACAGGGCCGATCAGCCCCAGCATTTT. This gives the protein CSARLSDRADQPQHF.

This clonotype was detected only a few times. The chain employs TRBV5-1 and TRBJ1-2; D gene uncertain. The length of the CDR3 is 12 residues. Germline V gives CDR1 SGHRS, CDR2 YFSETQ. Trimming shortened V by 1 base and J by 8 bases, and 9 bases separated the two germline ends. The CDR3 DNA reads TGCGCCAGCAGCTTGTATGGCGACGGCTACACCTTC. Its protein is CASSLYGDGYTF.